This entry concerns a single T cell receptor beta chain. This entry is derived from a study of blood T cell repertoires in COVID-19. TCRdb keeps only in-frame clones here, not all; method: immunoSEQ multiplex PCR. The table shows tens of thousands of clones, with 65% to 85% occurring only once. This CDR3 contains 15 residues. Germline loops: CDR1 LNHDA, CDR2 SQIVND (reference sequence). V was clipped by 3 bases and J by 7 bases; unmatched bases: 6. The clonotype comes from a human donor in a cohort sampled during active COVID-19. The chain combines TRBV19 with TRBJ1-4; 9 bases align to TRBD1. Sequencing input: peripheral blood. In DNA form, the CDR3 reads TGTGCCAGTAGTATCACCGGGACAGGGCTTGAAAAACTGTTTTTT. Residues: CASSITGTGLEKLFF. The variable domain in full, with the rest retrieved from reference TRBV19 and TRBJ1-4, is DGGITQSPKYLFRKEGQNVTLSCEQNLNHDAMYWYRQDPGQGLRLIYYSQIVNDFQKGDIAEGYSVSREKKESFPLTVTSAQKNPTAFYLCASSITGTGLEKLFFGSGTQLSVL.